This T cell receptor (beta chain) is from a study of shared clonotypes between healthy human individuals. Overall study results and limits: The low donor count limited represented genetic and exposure-history diversity. Sequencing of the sorted subsets was shown by rarefaction to be incomplete despite large depth.

As to this clone: The antigen is not known.

From germline, CDR1 is SGHRS and CDR2 YFSETQ. CDR3 length: 12 amino acids. V was cut by 2 bases and J by 9 bases, with 9 bases left in between. It was CD45RO-negative cells, positively selected for CCR7, that made up naive CD8 cells, with terminally differentiated effector memory CD45RA+ cells excluded. TCRdb's copy holds only in-frame clones and misses some; the assay was immunoSEQ multiplex PCR. The profile covers hundreds of thousands of clones, with 95% appearing a single time and approximately 0.11% taken by the ten largest. The specimen was naive CD8+ T cells sorted from blood. This clonotype was sampled from a woman in her twenties or thirties in good health. This chain connects TRBV5-1 to TRBJ2-4, with D uncertain. CDR3 in DNA: TGCGCCAGCAGCTTCTGGCTGGGCATTCAGTACTTC. Protein: CASSFWLGIQYF.